A single sample gave rise to the 8 T cell receptor beta chains below, sequenced in a study of cytomegalovirus exposure and HLA in healthy donors. The PCR made use of 60 Vbeta and 13 Jbeta primers. The assay was immunoSEQ multiplex PCR, and TCRdb's table has in-frame clones only and misses some. The profile shows around 170,000 clones, 71% of them singletons. The specimen sequenced was PBMCs. The receptor source for this set is a girl aged 5-17 years in good health and CMV-seronegative.

As to this clone: This specimen includes other DNA sequences encoding the same CDR3. V and J are TRBV30 and TRBJ1-1; TRBD1 is a possible D gene (5 bases). This CDR3 is 13 amino acids long. Germline V gene data show CDR1 as GTSNPN and CDR2 as SVGIG (reference sequence). V shed 0 bases and J shed 5 bases, with 10 bases lying between them. The CDR3 loop is CAWSVGGNTEAFF. The CDR3 bases are TGTGCCTGGAGTGTGGGGGGGAATACTGAAGCTTTCTTT.

The chain has TRBV6-1 and TRBJ1-5; D not certain. The ends were cut back, 6 bases at V and 3 bases at J, with 9 bases in the middle. The length of the CDR3 is 13 residues. In germline, CDR1 is MNHNS, CDR2 SASEGT. The CDR3 protein is CASRGATNQPQHF. CDR3 DNA: TGTGCCAGCAGAGGAGCGACCAATCAGCCCCAGCATTTT.

This clone came up a few times. This chain links TRBV6-6 with TRBJ1-1; D call uncertain. The CDR3 loop spans 15 amino acids. Germline V lookup: CDR1 MNHNY, CDR2 SVGAGI (reference sequence). The V and J ends lost 0 bases and 1 base respectively, with 9 bases between them. The CDR3 coding sequence is TGTGCCAGCAGTTACTCGATCTGGCAGAACACTGAAGCTTTCTTT. This encodes CASSYSIWQNTEAFF.

The J gene is TRBJ1-5, the V gene TRBV5-6; TRBD1 might be the D (6 bases). This CDR3 spans 15 amino acids. Deletions cut 6 bases from V and 2 bases from J, with 15 bases between. Germline-derived CDR1 and CDR2 are SGHDT and YYEEEE. The chain's CDR3 is CASNWGGAGNQPQHF. CDR3 in DNA: TGTGCCAGCAATTGGGGGGGGGCAGGCAATCAGCCCCAGCATTTT.

J is TRBJ1-1 and V is TRBV4-1; D ambiguous. The CDR3 loop spans 15 amino acids. Germline-derived CDR1 and CDR2 are MGHRA and YSYEKL. Deletions cut 0 bases from V and 2 bases from J, with 10 bases between. The CDR3 nucleotides are TGCGCCAGCAGCCAAGAAGAGGTCGGTAACACTGAAGCTTTCTTT. Translating it yields CASSQEEVGNTEAFF.

CDR3: CASSPNTEAFF. The CDR3 nucleotides are TGTGCCAGCAGCCCAAACACTGAAGCTTTCTTT. This rearrangement joins TRBV2 to TRBJ1-1; D is unresolved. The CDR3 has 11 residues. Germline V gene sequence: CDR1 SNHLY, CDR2 FYNNEI. The V and J ends lost 6 bases and 2 bases respectively, with 4 bases between them. Full variable domain (missing parts from reference TRBV2 and TRBJ1-1): EPEVTQTPSHQVTQMGQEVILRCVPISNHLYFYWYRQILGQKVEFLVSFYNNEISEKSEIFDDQFSVERPDGSNFTLKIRSTKLEDSAMYFCASSPNTEAFFGQGTRLTVV.

The CDR3 region has the DNA TGCGCCAGCAGCTTGGGTGGGGGCCGGGAGACCCAGTACTTC. Translating it yields CASSLGGGRETQYF. V is TRBV5-1 and J is TRBJ2-5; perhaps TRBD1 as D (6 bases). Germline values: CDR1 SGHRS, CDR2 YFSETQ. The CDR3 is made up of 14 amino acids. V gave up 0 bases and J gave up 5 bases, with 11 bases separating them.

This chain connects TRBV18 to TRBJ1-1; D is unclear. The CDR3 has 17 residues. V shed 6 bases and J shed 3 bases, with 23 bases lying between them. Per germline, CDR1 KGHSH and CDR2 LQKENI. CDR3 nucleotides: TGTGCCAGCTCGCGTTCAAGTAGTACTTTGAGGGACACTGAAGCTTTCTTT. This codes for CASSRSSSTLRDTEAFF.